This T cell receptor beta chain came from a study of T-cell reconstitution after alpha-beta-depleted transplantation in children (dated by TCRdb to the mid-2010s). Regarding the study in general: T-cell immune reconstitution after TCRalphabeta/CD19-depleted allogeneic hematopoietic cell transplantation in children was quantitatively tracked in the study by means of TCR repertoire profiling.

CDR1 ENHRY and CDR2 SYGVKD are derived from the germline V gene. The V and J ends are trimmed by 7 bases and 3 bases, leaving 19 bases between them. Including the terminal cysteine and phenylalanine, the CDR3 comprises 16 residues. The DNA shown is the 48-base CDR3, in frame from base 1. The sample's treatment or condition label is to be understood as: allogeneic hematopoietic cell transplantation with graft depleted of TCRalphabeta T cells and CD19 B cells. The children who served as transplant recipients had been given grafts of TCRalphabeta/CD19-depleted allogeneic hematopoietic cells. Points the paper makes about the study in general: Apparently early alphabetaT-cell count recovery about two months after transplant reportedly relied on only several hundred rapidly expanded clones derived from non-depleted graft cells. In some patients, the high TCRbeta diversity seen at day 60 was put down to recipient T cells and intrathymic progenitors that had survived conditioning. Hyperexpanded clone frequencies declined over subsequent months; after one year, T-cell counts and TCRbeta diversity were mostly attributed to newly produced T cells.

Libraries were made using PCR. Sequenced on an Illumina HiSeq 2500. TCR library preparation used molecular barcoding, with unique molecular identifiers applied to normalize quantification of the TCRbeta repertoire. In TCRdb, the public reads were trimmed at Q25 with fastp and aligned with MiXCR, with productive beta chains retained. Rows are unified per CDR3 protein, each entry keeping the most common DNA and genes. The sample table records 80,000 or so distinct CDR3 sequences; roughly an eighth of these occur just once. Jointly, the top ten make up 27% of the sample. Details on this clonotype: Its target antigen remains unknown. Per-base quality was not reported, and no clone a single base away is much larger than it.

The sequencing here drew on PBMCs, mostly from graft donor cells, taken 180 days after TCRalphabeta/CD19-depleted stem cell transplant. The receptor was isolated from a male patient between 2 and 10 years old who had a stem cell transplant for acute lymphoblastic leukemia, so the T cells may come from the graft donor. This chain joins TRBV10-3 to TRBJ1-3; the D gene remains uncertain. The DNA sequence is TGTGCCATCAACCGGTACGATGGAGGGAATGGAAACACCATATATTTT. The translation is CAINRYDGGNGNTIYF.